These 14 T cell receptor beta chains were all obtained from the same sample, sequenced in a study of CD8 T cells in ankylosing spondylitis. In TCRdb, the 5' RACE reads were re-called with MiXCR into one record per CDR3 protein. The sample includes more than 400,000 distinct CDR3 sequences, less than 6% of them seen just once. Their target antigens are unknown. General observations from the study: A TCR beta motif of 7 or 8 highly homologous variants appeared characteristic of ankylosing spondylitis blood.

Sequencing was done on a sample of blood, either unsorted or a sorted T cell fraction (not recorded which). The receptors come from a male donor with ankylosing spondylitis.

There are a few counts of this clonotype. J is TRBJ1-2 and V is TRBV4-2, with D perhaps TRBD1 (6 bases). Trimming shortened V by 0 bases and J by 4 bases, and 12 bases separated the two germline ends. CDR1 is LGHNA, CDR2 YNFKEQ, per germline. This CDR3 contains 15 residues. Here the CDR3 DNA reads TGTGCCAGCAGCCAAGAAAGCGACAGGCCCTATGGCTACACCTTC. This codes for CASSQESDRPYGYTF.

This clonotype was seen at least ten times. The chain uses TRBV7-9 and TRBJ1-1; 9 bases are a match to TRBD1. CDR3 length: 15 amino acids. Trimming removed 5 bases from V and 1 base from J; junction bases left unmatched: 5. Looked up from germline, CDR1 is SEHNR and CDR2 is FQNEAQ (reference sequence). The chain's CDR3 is CASSPTGGRNTEAFF. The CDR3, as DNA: TGTGCCAGCAGCCCCACAGGGGGCCGGAACACTGAAGCTTTCTTT.

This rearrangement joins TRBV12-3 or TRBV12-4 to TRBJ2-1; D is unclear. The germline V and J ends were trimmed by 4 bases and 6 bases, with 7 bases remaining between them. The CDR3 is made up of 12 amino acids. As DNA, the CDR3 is TGTGCCAGCAGTTCCCTTAGCAATGAGCAGTTCTTC. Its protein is CASSSLSNEQFF.

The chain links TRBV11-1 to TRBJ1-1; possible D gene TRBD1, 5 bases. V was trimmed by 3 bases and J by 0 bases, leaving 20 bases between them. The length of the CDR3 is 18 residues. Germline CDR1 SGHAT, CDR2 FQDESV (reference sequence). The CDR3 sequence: CASSLGLGQGGMNTEAFF. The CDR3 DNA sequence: TGTGCCAGCAGCTTGGGGCTGGGGCAGGGCGGCATGAACACTGAAGCTTTCTTT.

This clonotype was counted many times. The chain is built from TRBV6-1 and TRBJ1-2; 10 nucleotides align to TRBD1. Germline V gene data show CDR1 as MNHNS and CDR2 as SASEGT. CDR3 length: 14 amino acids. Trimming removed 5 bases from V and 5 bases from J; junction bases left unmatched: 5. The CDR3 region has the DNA TGTGCCAGCAGTACCTGGACAGGGGGTTATGGCTACACCTTC. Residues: CASSTWTGGYGYTF.

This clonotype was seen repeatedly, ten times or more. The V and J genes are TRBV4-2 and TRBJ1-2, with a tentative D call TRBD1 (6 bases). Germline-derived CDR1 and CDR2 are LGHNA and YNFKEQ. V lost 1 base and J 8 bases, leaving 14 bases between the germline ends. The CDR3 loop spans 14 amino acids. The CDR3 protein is CASSQAGGARGYTF. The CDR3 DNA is TGTGCCAGCAGCCAAGCGGGGGGGGCCAGAGGCTACACCTTC.

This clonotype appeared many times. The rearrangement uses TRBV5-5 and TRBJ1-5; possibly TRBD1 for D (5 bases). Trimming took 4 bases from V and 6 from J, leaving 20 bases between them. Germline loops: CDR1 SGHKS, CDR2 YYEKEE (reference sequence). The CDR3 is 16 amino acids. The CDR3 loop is CASSGGVIGVGQPQHF. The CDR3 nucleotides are TGTGCCAGCAGCGGAGGGGTCATAGGGGTTGGTCAGCCCCAGCATTTT.

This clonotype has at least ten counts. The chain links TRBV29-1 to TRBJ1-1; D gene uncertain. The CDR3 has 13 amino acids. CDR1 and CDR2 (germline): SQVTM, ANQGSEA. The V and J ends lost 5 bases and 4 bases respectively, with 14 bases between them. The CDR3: CSVSRSGGTEAFF. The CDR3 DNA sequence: TGCAGCGTTAGTCGATCGGGTGGCACTGAAGCTTTCTTT.

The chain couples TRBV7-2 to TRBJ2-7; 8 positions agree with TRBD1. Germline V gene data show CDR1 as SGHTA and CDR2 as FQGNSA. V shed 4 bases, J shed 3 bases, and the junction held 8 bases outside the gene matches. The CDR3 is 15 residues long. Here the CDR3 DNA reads TGTGCCAGCAGCTACGATCGGGACAGGAACTACGAGCAGTACTTC. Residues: CASSYDRDRNYEQYF. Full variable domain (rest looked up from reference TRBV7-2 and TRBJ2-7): GAGVSQSPSNKVTEKGKDVELRCDPISGHTALYWYRQSLGQGLEFLIYFQGNSAPDKSGLPSDRFSAERTGGSVSTLTIQRTQQEDSAVYLCASSYDRDRNYEQYFGPGTRLTVT.

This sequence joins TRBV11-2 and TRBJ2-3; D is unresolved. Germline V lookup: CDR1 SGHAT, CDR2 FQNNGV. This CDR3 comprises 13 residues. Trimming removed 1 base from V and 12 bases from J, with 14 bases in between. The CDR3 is CASSLGSEMAQYF. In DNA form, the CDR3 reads TGTGCCAGCAGCTTAGGCAGCGAAATGGCCCAGTATTTT.

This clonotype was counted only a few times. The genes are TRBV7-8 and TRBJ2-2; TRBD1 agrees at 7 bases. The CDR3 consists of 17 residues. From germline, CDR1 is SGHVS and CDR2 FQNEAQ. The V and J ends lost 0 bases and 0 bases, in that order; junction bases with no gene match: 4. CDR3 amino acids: CASSLADRVSNTGELFF. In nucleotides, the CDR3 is TGTGCCAGCAGCTTAGCAGACAGGGTTTCGAACACCGGGGAGCTGTTTTTT.

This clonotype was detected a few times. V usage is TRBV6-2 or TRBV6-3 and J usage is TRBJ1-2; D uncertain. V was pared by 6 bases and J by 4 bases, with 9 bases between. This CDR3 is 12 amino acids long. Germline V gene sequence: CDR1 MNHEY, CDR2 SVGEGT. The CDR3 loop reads CASSQTSYGYTF. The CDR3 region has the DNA TGTGCCAGCAGCCAGACCAGCTATGGCTACACCTTC.

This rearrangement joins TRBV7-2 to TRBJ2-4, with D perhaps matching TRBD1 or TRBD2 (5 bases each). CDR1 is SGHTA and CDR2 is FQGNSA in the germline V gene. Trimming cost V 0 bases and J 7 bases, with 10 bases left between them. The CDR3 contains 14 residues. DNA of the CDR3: TGTGCCAGCAGCTTAGCGTCTGGGGGTAACATTCAGTACTTC. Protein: CASSLASGGNIQYF.

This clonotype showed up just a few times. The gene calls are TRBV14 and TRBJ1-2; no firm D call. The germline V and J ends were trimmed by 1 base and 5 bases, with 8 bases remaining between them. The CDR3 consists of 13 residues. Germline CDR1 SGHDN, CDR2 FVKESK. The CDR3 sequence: CASSQAGYYGYTF. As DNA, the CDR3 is TGTGCCAGCAGCCAAGCAGGTTATTATGGCTACACCTTC.